The T cell receptor beta chain under discussion was sequenced for a study of blood T cell repertoires in COVID-19. Study-wide context: Samples representing acute and convalescent COVID-19 were sourced from the United States, Italy and Spain. PBMCs, B-cell-depleted T cells, or T cells provided the cDNA or gDNA that made up the material.

As processed by the authors: How many nucleated cells were present was estimated from reference gene primer amplification. Generated by immunoSEQ multiplex PCR, the TCRdb table keeps only in-frame clones and is missing some. That table furnishes V, J and clone size, whereas the DNA furnished D and trimming. The table has about 150,000 clones, about four fifths seen once. CDR3 size: 16 residues. The junction had 5 bases not matched to a gene; V was cut back by 3 bases and J by 1 base. CDR1 is SGHNT, CDR2 YENEEA, per germline. This chain links TRBV11-3 with TRBJ2-2; TRBD2 aligns across 7 bases. The sequence was collected from a man aged 65-85 years with acute or convalescent COVID-19. Material for sequencing was peripheral blood. The CDR3 DNA is TGTGCCAGCAGCTTGGGAGGGGCGGTGAACACCGGGGAGCTGTTTTTT. Residues: CASSLGGAVNTGELFF. Based on the CDR3 plus reference TRBV11-3 and TRBJ2-2, the full variable domain is EAGVVQSPRYKIIEKKQPVAFWCNPISGHNTLYWYLQNLGQGPELLIRYENEEAVDDSQLPKDRFSAERLKGVDSTLKIQPAELGDSAVYLCASSLGGAVNTGELFFGEGSRLTVL.